This T cell receptor beta chain was sequenced in a study of blood T cell repertoires in COVID-19. The method was immunoSEQ multiplex PCR; TCRdb's version includes in-frame clones alone and lacks a portion of them. The repertoire includes over 75,000 clones, more than 75% of them detected once, and 1.2% sits in the top ten. This clone has just a few counts. The germline gives CDR1 SNHLY, CDR2 FYNNEI. The germline V and J ends were trimmed by 5 bases and 4 bases, with 14 bases remaining between them. The CDR3 covers 15 residues. This TCR was sampled from an elderly woman with acute or convalescent COVID-19. The sample comprised peripheral blood. The chain uses TRBV2 and TRBJ2-2; tentatively, D is TRBD1 (6 bases). CDR3: CASSNQGLGTGELFF. The CDR3 coding sequence is TGTGCCAGCAGTAACCAGGGGCTCGGCACCGGGGAGCTGTTTTTT.